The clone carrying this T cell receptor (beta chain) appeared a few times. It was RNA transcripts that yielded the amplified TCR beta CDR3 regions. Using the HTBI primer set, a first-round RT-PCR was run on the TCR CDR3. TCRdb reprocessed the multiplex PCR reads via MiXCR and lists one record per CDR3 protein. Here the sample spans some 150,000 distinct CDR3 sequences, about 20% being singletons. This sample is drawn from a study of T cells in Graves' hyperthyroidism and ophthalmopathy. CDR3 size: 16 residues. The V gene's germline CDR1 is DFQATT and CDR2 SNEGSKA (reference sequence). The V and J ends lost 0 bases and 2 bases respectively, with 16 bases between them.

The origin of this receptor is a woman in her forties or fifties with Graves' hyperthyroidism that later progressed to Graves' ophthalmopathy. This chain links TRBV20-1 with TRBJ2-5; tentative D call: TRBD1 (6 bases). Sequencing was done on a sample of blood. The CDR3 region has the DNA TGCAGTGCTAGAGATCAGAATATTGGACAGCAAGAGACCCAGTACTTC. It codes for CSARDQNIGQQETQYF.